This TCR beta chain is drawn from a study of cytomegalovirus exposure and HLA in healthy donors. General study findings and limits: Relative to the roughly 640-donor mean, N-insertions were reportedly fewer in an Asian-associated ancestry cluster in a later analysis. Reportedly, HLA-A and HLA-B alleles of most subjects were accurately predicted from TCR beta. In an earlier analysis, productive rearrangement rates for most beta V segments clustered near 87% or 30%.

Of note for this clone: Its antigen remains unidentified.

Germline V gene data show CDR1 as SGHNT and CDR2 as YYREEE (reference sequence). CDR3 size: 13 residues. The V gene end was trimmed by 1 base and the J gene end by 6 bases; junction bases not matched to a gene: 3. With 60 Vbeta and 13 Jbeta primers, the PCR was carried out. Assay: immunoSEQ multiplex PCR; the TCRdb copy retains only in-frame clones and omits some. The table includes some 200,000 clones, around four fifths detected once. The sequenced sample consisted of PBMCs. The V call is TRBV5-4, the J call TRBJ1-1; 7 bases match TRBD1. The TCR was taken from a woman younger than 35 in good health and CMV-seronegative. For the CDR3, the DNA is TGTGCCAGCAGCTTGACAGGGGTTGCTGAAGCTTTCTTT. This sequence encodes CASSLTGVAEAFF.